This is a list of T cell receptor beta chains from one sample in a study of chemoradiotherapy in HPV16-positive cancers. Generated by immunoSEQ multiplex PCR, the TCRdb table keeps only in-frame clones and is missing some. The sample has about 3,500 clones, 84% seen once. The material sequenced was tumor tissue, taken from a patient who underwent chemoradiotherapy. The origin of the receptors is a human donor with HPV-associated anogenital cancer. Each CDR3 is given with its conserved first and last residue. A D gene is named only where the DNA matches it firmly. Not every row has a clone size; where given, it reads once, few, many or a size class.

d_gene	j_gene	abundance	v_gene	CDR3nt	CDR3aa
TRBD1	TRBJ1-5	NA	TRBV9	TGTGCCAGCACCTCCGGGACAGGGGTGGGTCAGCCCCAGCATTTT	CASTSGTGVGQPQHF
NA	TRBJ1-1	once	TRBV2	TGTGCCAGCAGTAGACACGGGGTCAACACTGAAGCTTTCTTT	CASSRHGVNTEAFF
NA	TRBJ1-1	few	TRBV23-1	TGCGCCAGCAGTCCCTCGAACACTGAAGCTTTCTTT	CASSPSNTEAFF
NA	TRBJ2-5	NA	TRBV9	TGTGCCAGCAGCGTAATTGGGGCTCAGGGGACCCAGTACTTC	CASSVIGAQGTQYF
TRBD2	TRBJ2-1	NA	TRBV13	TGTGCCAGCAGCTCCACGAGCGGGATATACAATGAGCAGTTCTTC	CASSSTSGIYNEQFF
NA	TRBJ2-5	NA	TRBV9	TGTGCCAGCAGTGCCGGGACACGGGGGCCAGAGACCCAGTACTTC	CASSAGTRGPETQYF
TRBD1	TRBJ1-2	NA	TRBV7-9	TGTGCCAGCAGCTTAGCGACAGGGGCCGTCTATGGCTACACCTTC	CASSLATGAVYGYTF
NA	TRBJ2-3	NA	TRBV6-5	TGTGCCAGCAGTTTCCAGGGGTGGGGCACAGATACGCAGTATTTT	CASSFQGWGTDTQYF
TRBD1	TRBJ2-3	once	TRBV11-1	TGTGCCAGCAGCTTACGGGACAGGGATTTCGGTACGCAGTATTTT	CASSLRDRDFGTQYF
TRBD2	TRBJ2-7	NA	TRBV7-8	TGTGCCAGCAGCTTAGCTATTGGGACTACCTACGAGCAGTACTTC	CASSLAIGTTYEQYF
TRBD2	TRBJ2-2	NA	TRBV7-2	TGTGCCAGCAGCCATAGCGGGGCGAACACCGGGGAGCTGTTTTTT	CASSHSGANTGELFF
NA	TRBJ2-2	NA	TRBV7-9	TGTGCCAGCAGCTGGGGTACCGGGGAGCTGTTTTTT	CASSWGTGELFF
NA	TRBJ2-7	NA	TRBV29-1	TGCAGCGTCGCCGGGACCCTTTACGAGCAGTACTTC	CSVAGTLYEQYF
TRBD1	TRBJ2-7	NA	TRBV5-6	TGTGCCAGCAGCGGGGGTGGGGGACAGGGGATCCACGAGCAGTACTTC	CASSGGGGQGIHEQYF
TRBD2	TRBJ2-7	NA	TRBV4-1	TGCGCCAGCAGCCAAGGGCCAGCGGGAGACTGGGGCGAGCAGTACTTC	CASSQGPAGDWGEQYF
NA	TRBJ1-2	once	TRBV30	TGTGCCTGGGGCCGGAGGGGTTGGCTGGGCTACACCTTC	CAWGRRGWLGYTF
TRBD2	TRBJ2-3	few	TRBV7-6	TGTGCCAGCAGCTTAACTAGCGGGTCCCGCACAGATACGCAGTATTTT	CASSLTSGSRTDTQYF
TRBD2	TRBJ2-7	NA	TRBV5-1	TGCGCCAGCAGAGGACTAGCGGGGGGCGGTTCCTACGAGCAGTACTTC	CASRGLAGGGSYEQYF
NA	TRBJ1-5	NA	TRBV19	TGTGCCAGTAGTATTTCCGCCAGGGCACATCAGCCCCAGCATTTT	CASSISARAHQPQHF
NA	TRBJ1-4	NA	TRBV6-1	TGTGCCAGCAGTGACGGGCAGGTTGATGAAAAACTGTTTTTT	CASSDGQVDEKLFF
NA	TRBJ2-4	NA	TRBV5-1	TGCGCCAGCAGCTATCCAGGGGATGACATTCAGTACTTC	CASSYPGDDIQYF
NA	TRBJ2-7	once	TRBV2	TGTGCCAGCAGTTTCTTTCGGAACTACGAGCAGTACTTC	CASSFFRNYEQYF
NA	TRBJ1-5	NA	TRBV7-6	TGTGCCAGCAGCCGGATGTCGGGCGGCAATCAGCCCCAGCATTTT	CASSRMSGGNQPQHF
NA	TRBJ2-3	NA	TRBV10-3	TGTGCCATCAATCCGGGACTCCAAACAGATACGCAGTATTTT	CAINPGLQTDTQYF
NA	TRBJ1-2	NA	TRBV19	TGTGCCACGGGACGGAACTATGGCTACACCTTC	CATGRNYGYTF
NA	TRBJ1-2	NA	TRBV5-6	TGTGCCAGCAGCTTGGATAGTACCGGGGGCTATGGCTACACCTTC	CASSLDSTGGYGYTF
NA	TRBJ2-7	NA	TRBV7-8	TGTGCCAGCAGTCTACAGGGAAACGAGCAGTACTTC	CASSLQGNEQYF
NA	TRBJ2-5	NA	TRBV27	TGTGCCAGCACGTTTGCCAGACAAGAGACCCAGTACTTC	CASTFARQETQYF
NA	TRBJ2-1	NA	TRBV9	TGTGCCAGCAGCGTAGTTTCCACAAGGCAGGATGAGCAGTTCTTC	CASSVVSTRQDEQFF
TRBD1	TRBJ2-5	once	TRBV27	TGTGCCAGCAGTTTAGGCAGGGGGCGATTAAACTTC	CASSLGRGRLNF
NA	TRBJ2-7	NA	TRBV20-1	TGCAGTGCCCAGAGCAACGAGCAGTACTTC	CSAQSNEQYF
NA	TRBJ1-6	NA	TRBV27	TGTGCCAGCAGTTTACTTGGGAGGAATTCACCCCTCCACTTT	CASSLLGRNSPLHF
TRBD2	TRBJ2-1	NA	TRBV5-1	TGCGCCAGCAGCCCGGGACTAGCTTACAATGAGCAGTTCTTC	CASSPGLAYNEQFF
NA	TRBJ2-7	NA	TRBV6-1	TGTGCCAGCAGTGTCGGGAGAACCTACGAGCAGTACTTC	CASSVGRTYEQYF
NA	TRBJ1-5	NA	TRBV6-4	TGTGCCAGCAGTCGAGAAAAGGATCAGCCCCAGCATTTT	CASSREKDQPQHF
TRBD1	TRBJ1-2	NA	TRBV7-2	TGTGCCAGCAGCTCCCCGGGACAGGGACCCCTATATGGCTACACCTTC	CASSSPGQGPLYGYTF
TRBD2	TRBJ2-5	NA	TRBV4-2	TGTGCCAGCAGCCAAGAATGGGGACTAGCGGGAGAGACCCAGTACTTC	CASSQEWGLAGETQYF
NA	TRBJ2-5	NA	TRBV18	TGTGCCAGCTCACCGGGCCTTTCCCAAGAGACCCAGTACTTC	CASSPGLSQETQYF
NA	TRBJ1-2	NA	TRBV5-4	TGTGCCAGCAGCTTTCGGGACTATGGCTACACCTTC	CASSFRDYGYTF
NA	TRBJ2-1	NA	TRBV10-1	TGCGCCAGCAGTGGTGACGGGGGTTACAATGAGCAGTTCTTC	CASSGDGGYNEQFF
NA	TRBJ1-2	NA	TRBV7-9	TGTGCCAGCAGCACCCTCCCGATGGACTATGGCTACACCTTC	CASSTLPMDYGYTF
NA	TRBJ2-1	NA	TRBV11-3	TGTGCCAGCAGCATGGGGACTTGGGGTTACAATGAGCAGTTCTTC	CASSMGTWGYNEQFF
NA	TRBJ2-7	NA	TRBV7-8	TGTGCCAGCAGCTTAGCGGGTTCCGATTATGACGAGCAGTACTTC	CASSLAGSDYDEQYF
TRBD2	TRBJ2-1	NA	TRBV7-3	TGTGCCAGCAGCCCACAGATGGGGGGGAAGGAGCAGTTCTTC	CASSPQMGGKEQFF
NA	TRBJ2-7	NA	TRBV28	TGTGCCAGCAGTTTAGGGCAGGGGCTCTCCTACGAGCAGTACTTC	CASSLGQGLSYEQYF
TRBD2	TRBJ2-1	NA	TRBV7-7	TGTGCCAGCAGCTTACGCCCGGGGGGGGTAGATGAGCAGTTCTTC	CASSLRPGGVDEQFF
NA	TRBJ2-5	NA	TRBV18	TGTGCCAGCTCACCCGGGGTGGAGACCCAGTACTTC	CASSPGVETQYF
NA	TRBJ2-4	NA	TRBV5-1	TGCGCCAGCAGCTTGGGGCAGGTTGAAAACATTCAGTACTTC	CASSLGQVENIQYF